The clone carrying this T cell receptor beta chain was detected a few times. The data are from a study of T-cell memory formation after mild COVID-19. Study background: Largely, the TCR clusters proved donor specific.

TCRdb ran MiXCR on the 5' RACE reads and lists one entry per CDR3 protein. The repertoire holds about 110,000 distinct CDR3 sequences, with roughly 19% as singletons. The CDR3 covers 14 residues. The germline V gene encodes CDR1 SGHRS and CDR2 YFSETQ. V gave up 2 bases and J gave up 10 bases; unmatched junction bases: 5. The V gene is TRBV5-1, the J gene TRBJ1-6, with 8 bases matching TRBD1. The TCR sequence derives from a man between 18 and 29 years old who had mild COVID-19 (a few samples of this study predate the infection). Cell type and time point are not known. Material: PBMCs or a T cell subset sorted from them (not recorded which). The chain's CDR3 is CASSFGRGPSPLHF. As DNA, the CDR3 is TGCGCCAGCAGCTTCGGCAGGGGGCCGTCACCCCTCCACTTT.